The 6 T cell receptor beta chains below were found in one sample sequenced in a study of beta chain features in type 1 diabetes. Reverse transcribing all isolated RNA meant expressed TCRB transcripts were sequenced. Method: immunoSEQ multiplex PCR; TCRdb's copy keeps in-frame clones and lacks some. There are 250,000 to 400,000 clones in the sample; about 15% occur only once, and around 7% lies in the top ten. The specimen was central memory CD4+ T cells from blood. The receptors shown here come from a man aged 25-45 years in good health.

The chain has TRBV18 and TRBJ2-7; D is perhaps TRBD2 (5 bases). This CDR3 has 13 residues. V shed 3 bases and J shed 1 base, with 7 bases lying between them. Germline CDR1 reads KGHSH; CDR2 reads LQKENI. The CDR3 DNA sequence: TGTGCCAGCTCACCGAGGGAATCCTACGAGCAGTACGTC. Residues: CASSPRESYEQYV.

The chain uses TRBV6-5 and TRBJ2-3; D perhaps matches TRBD2 (6 bases). The CDR3 loop spans 15 amino acids. CDR1 and CDR2 from the germline V gene are MNHEY and SVGAGI. V was shortened by 6 bases and J by 1 base, with 14 bases between the two germline ends. The DNA of the CDR3 is TGTGCCAGCAGGGACTCCGGGAGACGCACAGATACGCAGTATTTT. This codes for CASRDSGRRTDTQYF.

The CDR3 region has the DNA TGCGCCAGCAGCTCCGGACAGCTTAACTATGGCTACACCTTC. Protein sequence: CASSSGQLNYGYTF. The chain carries TRBV5-1 and TRBJ1-2; D might be TRBD1 (6 bases). This CDR3 has 14 amino acids. V shed 3 bases and J shed 1 base, with 10 bases lying between them. From germline, CDR1 is SGHRS and CDR2 YFSETQ.

The rearrangement uses TRBV19 and TRBJ2-5; D not certain. The germline gives CDR1 LNHDA, CDR2 SQIVND (reference sequence). The V and J ends lost 6 bases and 2 bases respectively, with 19 bases between them. The CDR3 has 16 amino acids. The CDR3 reads CASSFSGAPSQETQYF. CDR3 bases: TGTGCCAGTAGCTTCTCAGGAGCCCCCTCTCAAGAGACCCAGTACTTC.

This CDR3 reads CASRPASGGPGGFF. CDR3 nucleotide sequence: TGTGCCAGCAGACCGGCTAGCGGGGGACCTGGGGGGTTCTTC. The chain carries TRBV7-8 and TRBJ2-1, with 10 bases that match TRBD2. CDR3 size: 14 residues. Germline loops: CDR1 SGHVS, CDR2 FQNEAQ. Unmatched junction bases numbered 14, after V lost 6 bases and J lost 15 bases. The full variable domain, in which reference TRBV7-8 and TRBJ2-1 provide the parts outside the CDR3, is GAGVSQSPRYKVAKRGQDVALRCDPISGHVSLFWYQQALGQGPEFLTYFQNEAQLDKSGLPSDRFFAERPEGSVSTLKIQRTQQEDSAVYLCASRPASGGPGGFFGPGTRLTVL.

This clone was counted only a few times. V usage is TRBV6-1 and J usage is TRBJ1-2; no clear D gene. The V gene lost 6 bases and the J gene lost 4 bases, with 9 bases spanning the gap. Per the germline V gene, CDR1 is MNHNS and CDR2 is SASEGT. The CDR3 is 12 residues long. This CDR3 reads CASSHRVYGYTF. The CDR3 DNA is TGTGCCAGCAGCCACAGAGTCTATGGCTACACCTTC.